The rows below give T cell receptor beta chains drawn from one sample of a study of OX40 agonist ivuxolimab in advanced cancers. Only in-frame clones appear in the TCRdb table, and some are missing; sequencing was by immunoSEQ multiplex PCR. The data contain around 62,000 clones, 85% of them singletons. The sample was CD4+ or CD8+ T cells sorted from blood, taken in a trial of the OX40 agonist ivuxolimab. The receptors shown here come from an adult with an advanced solid tumor such as melanoma, head and neck, liver or kidney cancer. Each CDR3 is given with its conserved first and last residue. D genes are given only for firm matches. The size of a clone is reported for some rows only, either as once, few or many, or as a class for expanded clones.

.,TRBJ1-2,TRBV6-1,.,CASSESANYGYTF,TGTGCCAGCAGTGAATCAGCGAACTATGGCTACACCTTC
.,TRBJ1-1,TRBV7-2,.,CASSSRQNTEAFF,TGTGCCAGCAGCTCCCGACAGAACACTGAAGCTTTCTTT
.,TRBJ2-1,TRBV11-2,.,CASSFPGEQFF,TGTGCCAGCAGCTTTCCAGGTGAGCAGTTCTTC
.,TRBJ1-4,TRBV7-9,.,CASSFVRRQGGEKLFF,TGTGCCAGCAGCTTTGTAAGGCGCCAGGGAGGGGAAAAACTGTTTTTT
.,TRBJ2-7,TRBV6-6,TRBD1,CASTGQDTYEQYF,TGTGCCAGTACTGGACAGGATACCTACGAGCAGTACTTC
.,TRBJ2-3,TRBV9,.,CASSIDTALTDTQYF,TGTGCCAGCAGCATCGACACGGCGCTCACAGATACGCAGTATTTT
.,TRBJ1-2,TRBV6-5,.,CASSDANYGYTF,TGTGCCAGCAGTGACGCAAACTATGGCTACACCTTC
.,TRBJ2-2,TRBV23-1,.,CASSQSERENTGELFF,TGCGCCAGCAGTCAATCTGAACGGGAGAACACCGGGGAGCTGTTTTTT
once,TRBJ1-5,TRBV7-2,.,CASSLFNQPQHF,TGTGCCAGCAGCTTATTCAATCAGCCCCAGCATTTT
.,TRBJ1-5,TRBV7-9,TRBD1,CASSLGRGRNQPQHF,TGTGCCAGCAGCTTGGGCAGGGGGCGGAATCAGCCCCAGCATTTT
.,TRBJ1-3,TRBV7-2,.,CASSRMKGSGNTIYF,TGTGCCAGCAGCCGTATGAAAGGAAGCGGAAACACCATATATTTT
.,TRBJ2-5,TRBV9,TRBD2,CASSVAAGRTQETQYF,TGTGCCAGCAGCGTAGCAGCGGGGCGGACTCAAGAGACCCAGTACTTC
.,TRBJ2-3,TRBV10-3,.,CAISESKGRGAGTQYF,TGTGCCATCAGTGAGTCGAAAGGGAGAGGAGCGGGTACGCAGTATTTT
.,TRBJ1-1,TRBV19,TRBD1,CASSHGQGAGDTEAFF,TGTGCCAGTAGTCACGGACAGGGGGCTGGAGACACTGAAGCTTTCTTT
.,TRBJ1-6,TRBV7-2,.,CASSSNRASPLHF,TGTGCCAGCAGCTCTAACAGGGCATCACCCCTCCACTTT
.,TRBJ1-6,TRBV4-3,TRBD1,CASSQQTGLSSYNSPLHF,TGCGCCAGCAGCCAGCAGACAGGGCTCAGCTCCTATAATTCACCCCTCCACTTT
once,TRBJ1-1,TRBV19,TRBD1,CASIETGLLGTEAFF,TGTGCCAGTATTGAGACAGGGCTGTTGGGTACTGAAGCTTTCTTT
.,TRBJ2-3,TRBV2,.,CASSNNNGGTDTQYF,TGTGCCAGCAGCAATAATAATGGGGGCACAGATACGCAGTATTTT
.,TRBJ1-2,TRBV11-2,.,CASSPKPQGHSNYGYTF,TGTGCCAGCAGCCCTAAGCCCCAGGGCCACTCTAACTATGGCTACACCTTC
.,TRBJ1-1,TRBV21-1,.,CASNLRGAETEAFF,TGTGCCAGCAACCTGAGAGGCGCAGAAACTGAAGCTTTCTTT
.,TRBJ2-7,TRBV6-6,.,CASSYDGAYEQYF,TGTGCCAGCAGTTACGACGGAGCCTACGAGCAGTACTTC
.,TRBJ2-1,TRBV7-2,.,CASSLNRGNEQFF,TGTGCCAGCAGCTTAAACCGCGGCAATGAGCAGTTCTTC
few,TRBJ2-2,TRBV7-3,TRBD1,CASSLTGTTGELFF,TGTGCCAGCAGCTTGACAGGGACCACCGGGGAGCTGTTTTTT
.,TRBJ2-3,TRBV18,.,CASSPSTTDTQYF,TGTGCCAGCTCACCTTCGACCACAGATACGCAGTATTTT
.,TRBJ1-4,TRBV4-2,.,CASPGFNEKLFF,TGTGCCAGCCCCGGGTTTAATGAAAAACTGTTTTTT
.,TRBJ2-2,TRBV6-5,.,CASSYGVDSNTGELFF,TGTGCCAGCAGTTACGGCGTGGACTCGAACACCGGGGAGCTGTTTTTT
.,TRBJ2-6,TRBV27,.,CASKPLGSGANVLTF,TGTGCCAGCAAACCCCTGGGCTCTGGGGCCAACGTCCTGACTTTC
once,TRBJ2-3,TRBV7-2,TRBD2,CASSFLADTDTQYF,TGTGCCAGCAGCTTTCTAGCGGATACAGATACGCAGTATTTT
.,TRBJ2-3,TRBV6-1,TRBD2,CASERGTTDTQYF,TGTGCCAGCGAGCGGGGGACCACAGATACGCAGTATTTT
.,TRBJ1-1,TRBV7-8,.,CASSGRGLNTEAFF,TGTGCCAGCAGCGGCAGGGGTCTGAACACTGAAGCTTTCTTT
.,TRBJ2-5,TRBV2,.,CASSADEPARSQYF,TGTGCCAGCAGCGCGGACGAACCCGCCCGGTCCCAGTACTTC
.,TRBJ1-1,TRBV27,.,CASRRGRAQAEAFF,TGTGCCAGCAGACGAGGTCGGGCACAAGCGGAAGCTTTCTTT
.,TRBJ2-7,TRBV27,.,CASKEGVYEQYF,TGTGCCAGCAAGGAGGGGGTCTACGAGCAGTACTTC
.,TRBJ2-7,TRBV5-1,.,CASSLGGYEQYF,TGCGCCAGCAGCCTAGGGGGGTACGAGCAGTACTTC
once,TRBJ2-3,TRBV5-1,.,CASTLGGTDTQYF,TGCGCCAGCACCCTGGGGGGCACAGATACGCAGTATTTT
.,TRBJ2-7,TRBV2,.,CASSGGQTSYEQYF,TGTGCCAGCAGTGGAGGGCAGACCTCCTACGAGCAGTACTTC
once,TRBJ1-1,TRBV19,.,CASSIPRGRKAFF,TGTGCCAGTAGTATACCCCGGGGCCGTAAAGCTTTCTTT
.,TRBJ1-5,TRBV4-3,.,CASSRGWGVQPQHF,TGCGCCAGCAGCCGCGGCTGGGGGGTTCAGCCCCAGCATTTT
.,TRBJ1-1,TRBV6-6,.,CASSSDGNTEAFF,TGTGCCAGCAGTTCGGACGGGAACACTGAAGCTTTCTTT
.,TRBJ2-7,TRBV5-5,TRBD1,CASSLLRDRSYEQYF,TGTGCCAGCAGCCTTCTCCGGGACAGGAGCTACGAGCAGTACTTC
.,TRBJ2-5,TRBV7-7,.,CASSLEQAGETQYF,TGTGCTAGCAGCTTAGAACAAGCGGGAGAGACCCAGTACTTC
.,TRBJ2-7,TRBV7-9,.,CASSLEYEQYF,TGTGCCAGCAGCTTAGAGTACGAGCAGTACTTC
.,TRBJ1-1,TRBV18,TRBD1,CASSPRQGTAEAFF,TGTGCCAGCTCACCTCGACAGGGAACGGCTGAAGCTTTCTTT